This TCR beta chain was obtained from a study of blood T cell repertoires in COVID-19. In the study overall: PBMCs, B-cell-depleted T cells, or T cells provided the cDNA or gDNA that made up the material.

The repertoire was sequenced with immunoSEQ multiplex PCR; TCRdb's copy has only in-frame clones and lacks some. The data hold approximately 130,000 clones, with approximately 86% observed a single time. This CDR3 is 15 amino acids long. The V and J ends lost 4 bases and 15 bases, in that order; junction bases with no gene match: 9. Germline CDR1 is SGHRS and CDR2 is YFSETQ. The chain links TRBV5-1 to TRBJ2-2; TRBD2 matches 16 bases. The specimen was peripheral blood. This clonotype was obtained from a woman aged 50 to 60 who had recovered from COVID-19. CDR3 residues: CASSIGTSGGALLFF. CDR3 bases: TGCGCCAGCAGCATCGGGACTAGCGGGGGGGCCCTCTTGTTTTTT. The entire variable domain, with the rest obtained from reference TRBV5-1 and TRBJ2-2, is as follows: KAGVTQTPRYLIKTRGQQVTLSCSPISGHRSVSWYQQTPGQGLQFLFEYFSETQRNKGNFPGRFSGRQFSNSRSEMNVSTLELGDSALYLCASSIGTSGGALLFFGEGSRLTVL.